This T cell receptor beta chain is drawn from a study of control samples from healthy donors and cancer patients. The CDR3 contains 15 residues. The V gene lost 0 bases and the J gene lost 4 bases, with 12 bases spanning the gap. The V gene's germline CDR1 is GTSNPN and CDR2 SVGIG (reference sequence). Clones were sequenced by immunoSEQ multiplex PCR, and TCRdb holds only the in-frame ones, with some missing. The sample holds 120,000 or so clones, approximately 90% seen once. The sample consisted of blood. This chain joins TRBV30 and TRBJ2-2; TRBD1 or TRBD2 may be the D gene (5 bases each). The receptor comes from a young woman in good health. CDR3 nucleotide sequence: TGTGCCTGGAGTGTGGGCAGGGCGGGCACCGGGGAGCTGTTTTTT. Its translation: CAWSVGRAGTGELFF. The variable domain in full, completed from reference TRBV30 and TRBJ2-2, reads SQTIHQWPATLVQPVGSPLSLECTVEGTSNPNLYWYRQAAGRGLQLLFYSVGIGQISSEVPQNLSASRPQDRQFILSSKKLLLSDSGFYLCAWSVGRAGTGELFFGEGSRLTVL.